This TCR beta chain emerged from a study of T-cell reconstitution after alpha-beta-depleted transplantation in children. As for this clonotype: Its antigen remains unknown.

Study-wide results and caveats: When one year had passed after transplant, most T-cell counts and diversity came from newly produced T cells. Expanded clones from the graft, numbering several hundred, reportedly supplied alpha-beta T cells about two months after transplant. In some patients, recipient T cells and intrathymic progenitors surviving conditioning explained high day-60 diversity.

For TCRbeta, the library was prepared with unique molecular identifiers. TCRdb fed the PCR reads into MiXCR, producing one record per CDR3 protein. This sample has tens of thousands of distinct CDR3 sequences, with 15% to 20% found just once. Sequencing used PBMCs, mostly from graft donor cells, obtained 360 days after TCRalphabeta/CD19-depleted stem cell transplant. The clonotype was recovered from a male patient aged 2-15 years who had a stem cell transplant for acute lymphoblastic leukemia, so the T cells may come from the graft donor.

The CDR3 reads CASSLSFSGDTQYF. CDR3 sequence (DNA): TGTGCCAGCAGCTTAAGTTTTAGCGGAGATACGCAGTATTTT. This sequence joins TRBV11-2 and TRBJ2-3; perhaps TRBD2 as D (6 bases). This CDR3 spans 14 amino acids. Between the trimmed V and J ends, which lost 2 bases and 5 bases, there was a span of 11 bases. CDR1 and CDR2 (germline): SGHAT, FQNNGV.